Given below is one T cell receptor (beta chain) in context. Lactation, pregnancy, other autoimmune disease or uncontrolled infection led to exclusion of patients. Thyroid ultrasound and orbital computed tomography, with clinical symptoms and serum thyroxine and TRAb, informed diagnoses. The data stem from a study of T cells in Graves' hyperthyroidism and ophthalmopathy. Germline CDR1 and CDR2: SGDLS and YYNGEE. The CDR3 is 15 residues long. The V gene lost 4 bases and the J gene lost 0 bases, with 12 bases spanning the gap. The CDR3 regions of TCR beta were amplified from RNA transcripts. The study used the HTBI primer set for a first-round RT-PCR of the TCR CDR3. From the multiplex PCR reads, TCRdb called clonotypes with MiXCR, one entry per CDR3 protein. The sample holds over 300,000 distinct CDR3 sequences, roughly 13% seen once.

The rearrangement links TRBV9 to TRBJ2-3; TRBD1 is a possible D gene (5 bases). This clonotype was sampled from a woman aged 40 to 50 with Graves' ophthalmopathy. Input material: blood. The CDR3 DNA reads TGTGCCAGCAGCCCGGCGACAGCTAGCACAGATACGCAGTATTTT. Its translation: CASSPATASTDTQYF. The entire variable domain, with the rest obtained from reference TRBV9 and TRBJ2-3, is as follows: DSGVTQTPKHLITATGQRVTLRCSPRSGDLSVYWYQQSLDQGLQFLIQYYNGEERAKGNILERFSAQQFPDLHSELNLSSLELGDSALYFCASSPATASTDTQYFGPGTRLTVL.